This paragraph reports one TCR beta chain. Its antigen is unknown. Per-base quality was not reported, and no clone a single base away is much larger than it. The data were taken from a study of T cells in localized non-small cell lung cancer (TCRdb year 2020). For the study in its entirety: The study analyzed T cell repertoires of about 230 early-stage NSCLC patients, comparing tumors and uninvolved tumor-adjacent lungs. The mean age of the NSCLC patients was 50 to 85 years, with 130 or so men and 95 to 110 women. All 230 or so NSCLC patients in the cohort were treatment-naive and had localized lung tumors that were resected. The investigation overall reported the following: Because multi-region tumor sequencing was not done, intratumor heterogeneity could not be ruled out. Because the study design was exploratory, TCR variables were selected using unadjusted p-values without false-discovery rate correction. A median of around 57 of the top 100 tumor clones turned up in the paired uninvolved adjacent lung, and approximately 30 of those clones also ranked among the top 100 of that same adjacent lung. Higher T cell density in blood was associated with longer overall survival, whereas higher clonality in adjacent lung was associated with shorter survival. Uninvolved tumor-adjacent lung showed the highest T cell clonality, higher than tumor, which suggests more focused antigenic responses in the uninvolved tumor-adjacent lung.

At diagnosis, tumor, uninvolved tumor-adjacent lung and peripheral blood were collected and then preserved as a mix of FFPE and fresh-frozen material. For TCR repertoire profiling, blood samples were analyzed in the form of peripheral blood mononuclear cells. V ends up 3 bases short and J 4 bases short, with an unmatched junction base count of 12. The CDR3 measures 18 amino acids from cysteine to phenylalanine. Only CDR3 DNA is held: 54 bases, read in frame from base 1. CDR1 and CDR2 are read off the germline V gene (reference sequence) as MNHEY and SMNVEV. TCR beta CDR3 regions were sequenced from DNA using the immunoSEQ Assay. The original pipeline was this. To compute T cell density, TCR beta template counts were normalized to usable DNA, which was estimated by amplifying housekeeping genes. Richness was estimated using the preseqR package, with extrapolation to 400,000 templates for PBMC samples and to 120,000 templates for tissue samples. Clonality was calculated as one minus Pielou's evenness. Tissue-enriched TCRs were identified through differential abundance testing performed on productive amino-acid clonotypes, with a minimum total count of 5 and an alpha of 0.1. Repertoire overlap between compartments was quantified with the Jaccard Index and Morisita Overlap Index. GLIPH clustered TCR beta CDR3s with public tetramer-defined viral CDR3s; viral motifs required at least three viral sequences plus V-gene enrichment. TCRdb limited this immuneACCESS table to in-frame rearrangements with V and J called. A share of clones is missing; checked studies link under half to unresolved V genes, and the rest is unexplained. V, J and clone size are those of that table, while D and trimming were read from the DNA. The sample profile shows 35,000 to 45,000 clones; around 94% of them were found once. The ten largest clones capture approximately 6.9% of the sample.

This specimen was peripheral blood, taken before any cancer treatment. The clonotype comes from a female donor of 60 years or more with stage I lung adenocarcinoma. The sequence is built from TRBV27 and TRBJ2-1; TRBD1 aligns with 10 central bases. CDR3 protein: CASSFTTVDRGRYNEQFF. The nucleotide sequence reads TGTGCCAGCAGTTTTACGACAGTAGACAGGGGGCGTTACAATGAGCAGTTCTTC.